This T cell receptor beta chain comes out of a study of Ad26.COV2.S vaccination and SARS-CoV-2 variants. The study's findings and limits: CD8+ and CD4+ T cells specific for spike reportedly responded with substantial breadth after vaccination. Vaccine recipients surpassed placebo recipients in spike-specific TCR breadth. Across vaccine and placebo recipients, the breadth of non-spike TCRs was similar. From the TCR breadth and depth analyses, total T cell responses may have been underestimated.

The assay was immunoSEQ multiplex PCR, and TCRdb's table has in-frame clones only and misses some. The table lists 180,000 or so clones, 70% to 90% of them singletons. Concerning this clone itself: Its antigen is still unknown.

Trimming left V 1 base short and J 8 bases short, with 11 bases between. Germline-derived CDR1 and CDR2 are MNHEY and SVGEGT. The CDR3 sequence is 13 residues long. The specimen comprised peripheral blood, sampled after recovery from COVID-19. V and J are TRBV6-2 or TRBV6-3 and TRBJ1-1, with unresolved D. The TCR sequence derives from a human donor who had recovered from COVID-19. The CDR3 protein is CASSYLEGSEAFF. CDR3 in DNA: TGTGCCAGCAGTTACTTAGAGGGATCCGAAGCTTTCTTT.